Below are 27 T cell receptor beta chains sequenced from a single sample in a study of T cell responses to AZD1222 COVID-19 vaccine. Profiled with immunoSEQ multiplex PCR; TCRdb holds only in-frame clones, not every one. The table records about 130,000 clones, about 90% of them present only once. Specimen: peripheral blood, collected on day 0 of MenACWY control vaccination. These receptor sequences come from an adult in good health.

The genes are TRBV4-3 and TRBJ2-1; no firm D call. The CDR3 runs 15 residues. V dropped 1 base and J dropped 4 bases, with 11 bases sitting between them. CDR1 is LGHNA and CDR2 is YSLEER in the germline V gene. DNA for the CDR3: TGCGCCAGCAGCCAAGGGTTAGCCCGGTACAATGAGCAGTTCTTC. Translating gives CASSQGLARYNEQFF.

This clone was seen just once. CDR3: CASRGHNTDTQYF. CDR3 nucleotide sequence: TGTGCCAGCAGGGGACACAACACAGATACGCAGTATTTT. This chain joins TRBV6-4 and TRBJ2-3, with a tentative D call TRBD1 (6 bases). V shed 6 bases and J shed 2 bases, with 9 bases lying between them. The CDR3 has 13 residues. Germline assignment: CDR1 MRHNA and CDR2 SNTAGT.

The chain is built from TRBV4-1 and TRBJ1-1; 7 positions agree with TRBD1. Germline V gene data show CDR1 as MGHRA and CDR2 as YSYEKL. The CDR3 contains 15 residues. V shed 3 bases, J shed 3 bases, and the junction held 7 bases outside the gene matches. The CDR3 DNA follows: TGCGCCAGCAGCCAGGATGACAGGGAGTACACTGAAGCTTTCTTT. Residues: CASSQDDREYTEAFF.

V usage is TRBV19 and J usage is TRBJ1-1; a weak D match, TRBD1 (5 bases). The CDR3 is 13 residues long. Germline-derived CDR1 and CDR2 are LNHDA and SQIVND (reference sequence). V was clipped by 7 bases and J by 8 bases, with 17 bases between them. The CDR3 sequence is CASKKNLWTEAFF. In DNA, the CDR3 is TGTGCCAGTAAAAAAAACCTCTGGACAGAAGCTTTCTTT.

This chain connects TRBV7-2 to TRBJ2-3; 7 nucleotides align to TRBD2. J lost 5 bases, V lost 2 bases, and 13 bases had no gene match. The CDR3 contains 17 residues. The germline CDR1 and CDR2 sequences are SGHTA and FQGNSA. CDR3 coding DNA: TGTGCCAGCAGCTTATCCGTTTTGAGCGGGGCTAAAGATACGCAGTATTTT. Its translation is CASSLSVLSGAKDTQYF.

This CDR3 reads CASSDGGTGYEQYV. The CDR3 DNA reads TGTGCCAGCAGTGATGGTGGGACTGGATACGAGCAGTACGTC. The gene calls are TRBV2 and TRBJ2-7; TRBD2 is a possible D gene (6 bases). The CDR3 totals 14 residues. The germline gives CDR1 SNHLY, CDR2 FYNNEI. Trimming took 3 bases from V and 4 from J, leaving 13 bases between them.

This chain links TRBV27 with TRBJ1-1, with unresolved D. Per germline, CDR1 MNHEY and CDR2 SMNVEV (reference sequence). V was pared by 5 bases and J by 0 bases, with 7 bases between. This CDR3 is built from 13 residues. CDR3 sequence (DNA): TGTGCCAGCAGTCCCCATATGAACACTGAAGCTTTCTTT. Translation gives CASSPHMNTEAFF.

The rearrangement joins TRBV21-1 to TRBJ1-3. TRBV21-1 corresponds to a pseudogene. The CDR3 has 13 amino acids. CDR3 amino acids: CASTPSWGNTIYF. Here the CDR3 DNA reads TGTGCCAGCACCCCGAGCTGGGGAAACACCATATATTTT.

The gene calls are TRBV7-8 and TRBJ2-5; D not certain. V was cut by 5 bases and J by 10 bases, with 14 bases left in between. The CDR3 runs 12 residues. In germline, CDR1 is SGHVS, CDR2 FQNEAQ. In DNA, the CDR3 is TGTGCCAGCAGCCTCCCGCGGAGATACCAGTACTTC. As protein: CASSLPRRYQYF.

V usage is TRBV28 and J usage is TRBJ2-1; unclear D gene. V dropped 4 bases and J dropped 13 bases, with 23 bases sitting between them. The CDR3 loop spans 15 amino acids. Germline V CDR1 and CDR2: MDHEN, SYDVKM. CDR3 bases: TGTGCCAGCAGTTCCGGCGGAACGACAAACCACGTTCAGTTCTTC. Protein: CASSSGGTTNHVQFF.

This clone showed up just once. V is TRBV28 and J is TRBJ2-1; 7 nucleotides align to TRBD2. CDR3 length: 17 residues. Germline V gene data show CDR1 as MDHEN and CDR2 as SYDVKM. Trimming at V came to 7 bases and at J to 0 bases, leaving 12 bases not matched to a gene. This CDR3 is CASTLYGGGSSYNEQFF. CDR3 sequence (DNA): TGTGCCAGCACCCTCTATGGCGGCGGGAGCTCCTACAATGAGCAGTTCTTC.

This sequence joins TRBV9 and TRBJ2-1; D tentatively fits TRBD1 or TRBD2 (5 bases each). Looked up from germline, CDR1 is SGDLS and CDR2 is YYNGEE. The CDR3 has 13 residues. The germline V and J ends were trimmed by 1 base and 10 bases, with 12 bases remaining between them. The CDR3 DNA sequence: TGTGCCAGCAGCGTATGGGACCTGGGGGAGCAGTTCTTC. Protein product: CASSVWDLGEQFF.

The CDR3 DNA reads as TGTGCCAGCAGTGACTCAGCAAGGGGAACTGAAGCTTTCTTT. It specifies CASSDSARGTEAFF. The V call is TRBV6-4, the J call TRBJ1-1; the D gene is possibly TRBD1 (5 bases). Germline V gene data show CDR1 as MRHNA and CDR2 as SNTAGT. Trimming removed 0 bases from V and 5 bases from J, with 10 bases in between. The CDR3 is 14 amino acids.

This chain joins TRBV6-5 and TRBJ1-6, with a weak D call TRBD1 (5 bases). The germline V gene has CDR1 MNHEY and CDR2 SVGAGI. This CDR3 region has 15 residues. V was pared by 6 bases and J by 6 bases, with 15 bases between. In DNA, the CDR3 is TGTGCCAGCAGCGACGCAGGGTTGGGTAATTCACCCCTCCACTTT. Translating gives CASSDAGLGNSPLHF.

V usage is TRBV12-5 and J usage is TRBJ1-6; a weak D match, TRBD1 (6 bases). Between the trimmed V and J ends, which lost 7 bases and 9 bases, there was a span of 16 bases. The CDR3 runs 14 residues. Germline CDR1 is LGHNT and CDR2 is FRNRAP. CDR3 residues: CASAAGESSSPLHF. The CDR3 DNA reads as TGTGCTAGTGCCGCAGGGGAGAGTAGTTCACCCCTCCACTTT.

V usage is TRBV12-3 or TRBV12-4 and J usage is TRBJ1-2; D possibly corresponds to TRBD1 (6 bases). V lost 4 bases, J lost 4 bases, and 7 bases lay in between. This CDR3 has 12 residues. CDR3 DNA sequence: TGTGCCAGCAGTTCAGGGGCCTATGGCTACACCTTC. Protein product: CASSSGAYGYTF.

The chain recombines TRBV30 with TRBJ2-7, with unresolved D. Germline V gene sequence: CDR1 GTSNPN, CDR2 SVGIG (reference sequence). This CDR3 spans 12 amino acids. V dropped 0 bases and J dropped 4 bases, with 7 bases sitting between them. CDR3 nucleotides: TGTGCCTGGAGTGTACTGACTTACGAGCAGTACTTC. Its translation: CAWSVLTYEQYF. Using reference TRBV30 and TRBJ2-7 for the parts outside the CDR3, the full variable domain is SQTIHQWPATLVQPVGSPLSLECTVEGTSNPNLYWYRQAAGRGLQLLFYSVGIGQISSEVPQNLSASRPQDRQFILSSKKLLLSDSGFYLCAWSVLTYEQYFGPGTRLTVT.

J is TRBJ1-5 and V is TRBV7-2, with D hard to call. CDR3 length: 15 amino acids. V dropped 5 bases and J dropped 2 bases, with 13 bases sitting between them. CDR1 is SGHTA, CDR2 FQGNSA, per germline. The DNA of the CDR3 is TGTGCCAGCAGCGCCGGCGTTTTCGGCAATCAGCCCCAGCATTTT. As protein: CASSAGVFGNQPQHF.

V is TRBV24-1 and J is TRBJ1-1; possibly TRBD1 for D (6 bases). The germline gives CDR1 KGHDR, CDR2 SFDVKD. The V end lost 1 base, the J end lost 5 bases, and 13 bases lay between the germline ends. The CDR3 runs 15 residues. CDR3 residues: CATSDFRGGRTEAFF. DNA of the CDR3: TGTGCCACCAGTGATTTTAGGGGGGGTCGGACTGAAGCTTTCTTT.

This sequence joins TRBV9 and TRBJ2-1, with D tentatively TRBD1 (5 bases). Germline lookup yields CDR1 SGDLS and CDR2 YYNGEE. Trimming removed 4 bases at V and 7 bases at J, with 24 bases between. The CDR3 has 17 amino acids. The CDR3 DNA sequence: TGTGCCAGCAGCCCTAGTTTAGGGGTATTGTGGGTTAATGAGCAGTTCTTC. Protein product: CASSPSLGVLWVNEQFF.

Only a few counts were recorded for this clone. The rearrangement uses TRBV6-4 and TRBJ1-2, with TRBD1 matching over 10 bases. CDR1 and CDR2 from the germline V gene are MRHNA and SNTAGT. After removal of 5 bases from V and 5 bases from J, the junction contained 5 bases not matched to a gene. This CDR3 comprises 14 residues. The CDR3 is CASSNGTGVYGYTF. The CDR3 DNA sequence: TGTGCCAGCAGTAACGGGACAGGGGTTTATGGCTACACCTTC.

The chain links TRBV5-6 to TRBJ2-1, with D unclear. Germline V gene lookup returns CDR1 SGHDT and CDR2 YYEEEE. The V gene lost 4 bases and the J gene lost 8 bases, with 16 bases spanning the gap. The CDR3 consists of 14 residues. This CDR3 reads CASSNRMDPHEQFF. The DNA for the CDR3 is TGTGCCAGCAGCAATAGAATGGACCCCCATGAGCAGTTCTTC.

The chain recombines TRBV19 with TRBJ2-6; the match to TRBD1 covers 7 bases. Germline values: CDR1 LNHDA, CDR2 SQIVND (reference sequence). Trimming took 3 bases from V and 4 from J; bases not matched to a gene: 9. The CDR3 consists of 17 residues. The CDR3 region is CASSITRTGVGANVLTF. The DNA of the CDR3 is TGTGCCAGTAGTATCACCCGCACAGGGGTCGGGGCCAACGTCCTGACTTTC.

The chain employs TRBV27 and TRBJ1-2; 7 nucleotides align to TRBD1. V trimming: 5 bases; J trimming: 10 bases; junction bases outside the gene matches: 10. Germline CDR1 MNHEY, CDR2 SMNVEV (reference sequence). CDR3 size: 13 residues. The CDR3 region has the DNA TGTGCCAGCAGTCCGGGACAGTTAAAGGTCTACACCTTC. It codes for CASSPGQLKVYTF.

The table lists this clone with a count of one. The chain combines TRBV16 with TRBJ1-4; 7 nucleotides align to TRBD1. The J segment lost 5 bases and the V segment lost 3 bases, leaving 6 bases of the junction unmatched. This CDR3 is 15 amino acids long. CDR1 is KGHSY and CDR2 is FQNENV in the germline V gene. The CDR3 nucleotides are TGTGCCAGCAGCCAGGTGACAGGGCCGAATGAAAAACTGTTTTTT. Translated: CASSQVTGPNEKLFF.

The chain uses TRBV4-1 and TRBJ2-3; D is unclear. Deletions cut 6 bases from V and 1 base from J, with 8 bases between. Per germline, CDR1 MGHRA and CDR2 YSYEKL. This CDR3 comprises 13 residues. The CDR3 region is CASRSPGTDTQYF. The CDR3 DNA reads TGCGCCAGCAGATCGCCGGGCACAGATACGCAGTATTTT.

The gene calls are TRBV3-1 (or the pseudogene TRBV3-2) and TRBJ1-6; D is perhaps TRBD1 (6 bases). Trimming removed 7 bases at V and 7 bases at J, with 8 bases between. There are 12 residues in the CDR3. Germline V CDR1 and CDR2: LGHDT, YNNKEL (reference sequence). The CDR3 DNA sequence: TGTGCCAGCAACGACAGGAATTCACCCCTCCACTTT. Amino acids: CASNDRNSPLHF.